These 15 T cell receptor beta chains share one sample of origin, sequenced in a study of cytomegalovirus exposure and HLA in healthy donors. Sequenced by immunoSEQ multiplex PCR; TCRdb stores in-frame clones only, minus some. The sample contains 65,000 to 70,000 clones, about 89% of which appear only once. Sequencing input: PBMCs. These receptor sequences come from a man in his late teens or twenties in good health and CMV-seronegative.

The chain couples TRBV28 to TRBJ1-3; D ambiguous. Deletions cut 10 bases from V and 0 bases from J, with 10 bases between. The germline V gene encodes CDR1 MDHEN and CDR2 SYDVKM. The CDR3 is 13 amino acids. The CDR3 nucleotides read TGTGCCACCGGTGCGGGCTCTGGAAACACCATATATTTT. This translates into CATGAGSGNTIYF.

The rearrangement joins TRBV2 to TRBJ2-1; TRBD2 matches 8 bases. J lost 0 bases, V lost 4 bases, and 14 bases had no gene match. The length of the CDR3 is 19 residues. Germline V gene data show CDR1 as SNHLY and CDR2 as FYNNEI. The DNA of the CDR3 is TGTGCCAGCAGTGTCGGGATGAGCGGGAGTAGGATCTCCTACAATGAGCAGTTCTTC. As protein: CASSVGMSGSRISYNEQFF.

The chain uses TRBV6-5 and TRBJ1-2, with D perhaps matching TRBD1 (5 bases). This CDR3 is 16 amino acids long. Germline V gene sequence: CDR1 MNHEY, CDR2 SVGAGI. The V and J ends lost 0 bases and 5 bases respectively, with 16 bases between them. As DNA, the CDR3 is TGTGCCAGCAGTTACTCGGAGGGGATGTTTAGATATGGCTACACCTTC. Its protein product is CASSYSEGMFRYGYTF.

The V gene is TRBV6-1, the J gene TRBJ1-2; 10 bases line up with TRBD1. V shed 8 bases and J 8 bases; nucleotides not matched to a gene: 14. CDR1 is MNHNS, CDR2 SASEGT, per germline. The CDR3 contains 15 residues. CDR3 region: CASEGDRGPSSGYTF. The CDR3 DNA sequence: TGTGCCAGCGAGGGGGACAGGGGCCCCTCCTCCGGCTACACCTTC.

V is TRBV6-5 and J is TRBJ1-2; 7 bases agree with TRBD1. J gave up 8 bases and V 0 bases, and 6 bases lay outside the gene matches. The CDR3 is 14 amino acids. Germline V gives CDR1 MNHEY, CDR2 SVGAGI. This CDR3 reads CASSYSYRGEGYTF. The DNA for the CDR3 is TGTGCCAGCAGTTACTCGTACAGGGGAGAGGGCTACACCTTC.

V gene TRBV2 combines with J gene TRBJ2-3; 8 nucleotides align to TRBD2. The germline V gene encodes CDR1 SNHLY and CDR2 FYNNEI. The trim removed 7 bases at V and 2 bases at J, leaving 5 bases unmatched. The CDR3 consists of 14 residues. The CDR3 coding sequence is TGTGCCAGCACGGGGGGGGGAGTCACAGATACGCAGTATTTT. Its translation is CASTGGGVTDTQYF.

The chain has TRBV28 and TRBJ2-1; D gene ambiguous. The germline CDR1 and CDR2 sequences are MDHEN and SYDVKM. V shed 1 base and J shed 7 bases, with 5 bases lying between them. This CDR3 has 12 residues. The CDR3, as DNA: TGTGCCAGCAGTTTATACCGGAATGAGCAGTTCTTC. It is translated as CASSLYRNEQFF.

The chain is built from TRBV11-3 and TRBJ1-1, with D perhaps TRBD1 (5 bases). Between the trimmed V and J ends, which lost 4 bases and 6 bases, there was a span of 15 bases. CDR3 length equals 14 residues. Germline CDR1 reads SGHNT; CDR2 reads YENEEA. CDR3 nucleotide sequence: TGTGCCAGCAGCTCTAGGGGCGGAGAGGCTGAAGCTTTCTTT. Its translation is CASSSRGGEAEAFF.

This clone was seen only once. This chain connects TRBV11-3 to TRBJ1-2; 10 bases are a match to TRBD1. The V gene's germline CDR1 is SGHNT and CDR2 YENEEA. This CDR3 region has 14 residues. The trim removed 5 bases at V and 8 bases at J, leaving 8 bases unmatched. The CDR3 reads CASSPSGTGDGYTF. CDR3 nucleotide sequence: TGTGCCAGCAGCCCGTCCGGGACAGGGGACGGCTACACCTTC. Complete variable domain (other parts from reference TRBV11-3 and TRBJ1-2): EAGVVQSPRYKIIEKKQPVAFWCNPISGHNTLYWYLQNLGQGPELLIRYENEEAVDDSQLPKDRFSAERLKGVDSTLKIQPAELGDSAVYLCASSPSGTGDGYTFGSGTRLTVV.

This clone appeared once. The rearrangement joins TRBV9 to TRBJ1-1; D unresolved. Trimming took 4 bases from V and 1 from J, leaving 8 bases between them. This CDR3 region has 13 residues. From germline, CDR1 is SGDLS and CDR2 YYNGEE. CDR3: CASSIRWNTEAFF. DNA of the CDR3: TGTGCCAGCAGCATTCGGTGGAACACTGAAGCTTTCTTT.

The genes are TRBV10-3 and TRBJ2-7; 9 bases fit TRBD1. Germline CDR1 and CDR2: ENHRY and SYGVKD. V shed 2 bases and J 2 bases; nucleotides not matched to a gene: 4. The CDR3 length is 15 residues. CDR3 bases: TGTGCCATCAGTGAGGGACAGGGGATGACCTACGAGCAGTACTTC. This codes for CAISEGQGMTYEQYF.

The CDR3, as DNA: TGTGCCAGCAGCACACAGGGGGGGACTAGCGGGAGGGGAACCGGGGAGCTGTTTTTT. It specifies CASSTQGGTSGRGTGELFF. The chain joins TRBV7-2 to TRBJ2-2, with TRBD2 matching over 16 bases. Trimming cost V 5 bases and J 5 bases; bases outside gene matches: 11. Germline values: CDR1 SGHTA, CDR2 FQGNSA. The CDR3 loop spans 19 amino acids.

This chain connects TRBV30 to TRBJ2-7, with 9 bases aligning to TRBD2. Germline-derived CDR1 and CDR2 are GTSNPN and SVGIG (reference sequence). CDR3 length: 15 residues. V dropped 0 bases and J dropped 3; count of bases not matched to a gene: 6. The CDR3 DNA sequence: TGTGCCTGGAGTGTACAAGCGGGAGGTAGCTACGAGCAGTACTTC. This encodes CAWSVQAGGSYEQYF.

This clone was found many times. The chain combines TRBV5-3 with TRBJ2-1; D is possibly TRBD1 (5 bases). TRBV5-3 is known as an ORF, though its function is uncertain. CDR3 length: 14 amino acids. Trimming removed 0 bases from V and 4 bases from J, with 8 bases in between. Here the CDR3 DNA reads TGTGCCAGAAGCTTGGGGGGCCGGTACAATGAGCAGTTCTTC. Its protein product is CARSLGGRYNEQFF.

This chain joins TRBV5-4 and TRBJ2-7, with 8 positions matching TRBD1. This CDR3 is 14 amino acids long. V lost 4 bases and J lost 3; bases outside the gene matches: 6. CDR1 SGHNT and CDR2 YYREEE come from the germline V gene (reference sequence). The CDR3, as DNA: TGTGCCAGCAGCCCGACGGACAGGGACTACGAGCAGTACTTC. Encoded protein: CASSPTDRDYEQYF.